This TCR beta chain stems from a study of technical replicates of blood from a few donors. Sequencing used immunoSEQ multiplex PCR; TCRdb keeps in-frame clones, though not all of them. The sample includes roughly 79,000 clones, more than 80% of them seen just once. V lost 3 bases to trimming and J lost 7 bases, with 13 bases between them. The CDR3 totals 14 residues. CDR1 SGHTA and CDR2 FQGTGA come from the germline V gene. The TCR comes from a human donor in good health. Some clones in this sample may be carry-over from other donors' samples. V usage is TRBV7-3 and J usage is TRBJ2-1; D gene uncertain. Material: PBMCs. The CDR3 sequence is CASSLIAFRNEQFF. CDR3 sequence (DNA): TGTGCCAGCAGCTTGATAGCTTTTAGGAATGAGCAGTTCTTC.